The clone carrying this TCR beta chain occurred many times. Conversion of TCR transcripts into cDNA relied on 5'RACE template switching, which added a universal primer site and UMIs. TCRdb redid the calling of the 5' RACE reads with MiXCR, one entry per CDR3 protein. This table holds 250,000 to 300,000 distinct CDR3 sequences, approximately 5.2% found once. Per the germline V gene, CDR1 is SQVTM and CDR2 is ANQGSEA. CDR3 length equals 15 residues. V gave up 6 bases and J gave up 2 bases; unmatched junction bases: 8. These data come from a study of T cells after yellow fever vaccination. Overall study context: Preparation of the low-cell-number fractions used SMART-Seq v4 Ultra Low Input.

The material sequenced was CD4+ T cells sorted from PBMCs, taken on the day of the yellow fever booster vaccination. The clonotype was recovered from a man aged 18 to 30 who received the YFV17D yellow fever vaccine. The chain couples TRBV29-1 to TRBJ2-3, with 10 positions matching TRBD1. CDR3 sequence: CSVKLGQGFTDTQYF. CDR3 coding DNA: TGCAGCGTAAAGTTGGGACAGGGGTTCACAGATACGCAGTATTTT.